A selection of T cell receptor beta chains follows, all from one sample in a study of cytomegalovirus exposure and HLA in healthy donors. Clones were sequenced by immunoSEQ multiplex PCR, and TCRdb holds only the in-frame ones, with some missing. The repertoire holds fewer than 250,000 clones, with just over 75% as singletons. Sequencing used PBMCs. Every receptor here comes from a man younger than 35 in good health and CMV-seronegative. Each CDR3 is given with its conserved first and last residue.

>TRBJ2-5|TRBV2
CASSEHPRETQYF
>TRBJ1-4|TRBV30
CAWNRQGVFATNEKLFF
>TRBJ2-3|TRBV7-9
CASSSVRGATDTQYF
>TRBJ1-2|TRBV11-2
CASSPRQGSQGYTF
>TRBJ2-5|TRBV6-1
CASTDPQGTGQTQYF
>TRBJ1-3|TRBV27
CASSRTHSSGNTIYF
>TRBJ1-1|TRBV2
CATFWVAGVNTEAFF
>TRBJ1-2|TRBV27
CASSFGRQGIFYGYTF
>TRBJ2-1|TRBV7-8
CASSLYLVAPYNEQFF
>TRBJ2-3|TRBV5-1
CASSLALAGVTDTQYF
>NA|TRBV5-1
CASSFPTDRRTVYEQYF
>TRBJ1-1|TRBV4-1
CASSHFPGTEAFF
>TRBJ2-5|TRBV12-5
CASGLALLGGGIQETQYF
>TRBJ2-2|TRBV28
CASRPTLDRAAGELFF
>TRBJ2-3|TRBV5-1
CASSSGGTSGTDTQYF
>TRBJ2-5|TRBV30
CAWSAPGLAVKETQYF
>TRBJ2-7|TRBV18
CASSPQSEGVSYEQYF
>TRBJ2-1|TRBV6-5
CASSYEGPLYNEQFF
>TRBJ2-1|TRBV19
CASGGWSYNEQFF
>TRBJ2-7|TRBV28
CASSTGTGDEQYF
>TRBJ2-1|TRBV2
CASTTRGTSGRENEQFF
>TRBJ2-2|TRBV10-3
CAISKDRELTGELFF
>TRBJ1-5|TRBV2
CASSEGRNNQPQHF
>TRBJ2-7|TRBV12-1
CASSSSATGGLGGRYEQYF
>TRBJ1-2|TRBV28
CASVAGGAEFYGYTF
>TRBJ2-5|TRBV19
CASSISGEGETQYF
>TRBJ1-3|TRBV6-5
CASHAHTTEGSIYF
>TRBJ2-3|TRBV2
CASSERLAGGPVHTDTQYF
>TRBJ2-5|TRBV5-1
CASSSAGGYETQYF
>TRBJ1-2|TRBV2
CASSENAGWNYGYTF
>TRBJ1-4|TRBV28
CASIPGGNEKLFF
>TRBJ2-3|TRBV6-1
CASRESTDTQYF
>TRBJ2-3|TRBV6-5
CASSYSSGRADTQYF
>TRBJ2-1|TRBV7-6
CASSWTGFMYNEQFF
>TRBJ1-5|TRBV4-1
CASSQDTGPGAQPQHF
>TRBJ2-2|TRBV7-9
CATPGSQKTSGSTTGELFF
>NA|TRBV6-5
CASSSRQGDYEQYF
>TRBJ2-7|TRBV5-1
CASSRHVEREQYF
>TRBJ2-1|TRBV5-4
CASSTKQNSYNEQFF
>TRBJ1-3|TRBV28
CASSSRALDSRSGNTIYF
>TRBJ1-5|TRBV4-1
CASSQARGQGPVGSNQPQHF
>TRBJ2-2|TRBV27
CASSKQGRSTGELFF
>TRBJ2-7|TRBV18
CASSPLRADEQYF
>TRBJ1-4|TRBV19
CASSRDSNEKLFF
>TRBJ1-1|TRBV19
CASSMVTGGRSEAFF
>TRBJ2-7|TRBV5-6
CASSFTTHEQYF
>TRBJ2-1|TRBV18
CASSQERREQFF
>NA|TRBV5-6
CASSLAVSYEQYF
>TRBJ2-5|TRBV19
CASRTGFGAQETQYF
>TRBJ2-5|TRBV5-1
CASSFRRDQETQYF